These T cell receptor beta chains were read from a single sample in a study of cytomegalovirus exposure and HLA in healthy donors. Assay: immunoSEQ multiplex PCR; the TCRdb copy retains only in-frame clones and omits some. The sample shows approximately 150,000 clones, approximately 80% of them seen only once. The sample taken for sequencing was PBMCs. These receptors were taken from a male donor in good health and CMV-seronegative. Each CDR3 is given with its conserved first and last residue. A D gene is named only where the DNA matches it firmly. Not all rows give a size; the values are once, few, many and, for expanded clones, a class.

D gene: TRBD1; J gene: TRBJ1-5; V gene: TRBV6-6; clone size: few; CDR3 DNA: TGTGCCAGCAGTACCCGGACAGGAGGCAATCAGCCCCAGCATTTT; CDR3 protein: CASSTRTGGNQPQHF
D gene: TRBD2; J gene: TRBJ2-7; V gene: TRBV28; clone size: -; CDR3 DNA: TGTGCCAGCAGCCACGAGCTCTTCGGGACTAGCGGAAGCTACGAGCAGTACTTC; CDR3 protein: CASSHELFGTSGSYEQYF
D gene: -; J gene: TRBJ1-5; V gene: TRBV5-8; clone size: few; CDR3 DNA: TGTGCCAGCAGCTTGGCCTCAGGCGAACAGCCCCAGCATTTT; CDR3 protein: CASSLASGEQPQHF
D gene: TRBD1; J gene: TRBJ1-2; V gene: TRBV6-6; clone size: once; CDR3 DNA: TGTGCCAGCAGTTACTCGGGACAGGGTAACTATGGCTACACCTTC; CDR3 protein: CASSYSGQGNYGYTF
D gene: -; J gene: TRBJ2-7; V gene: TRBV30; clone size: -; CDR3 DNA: TGTGCCTGGGGCCAGGGAAAGCACTACGAGCAGTACTTC; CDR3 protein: CAWGQGKHYEQYF
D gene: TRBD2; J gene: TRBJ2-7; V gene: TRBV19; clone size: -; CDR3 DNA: TGTGCCAGTAGTATAGCTCTAGCGGGCTACGAGCAGTACTTC; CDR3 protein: CASSIALAGYEQYF
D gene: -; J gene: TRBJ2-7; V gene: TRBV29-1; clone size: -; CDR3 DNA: TGCAGCGTTGGAGGGATGTACGAGCAGTACTTC; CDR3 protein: CSVGGMYEQYF
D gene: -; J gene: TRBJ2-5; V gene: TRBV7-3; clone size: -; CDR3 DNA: TGTGCCAGCAACCCCCTGGGGCAGTCTAAAGAGACCCAGTACTTC; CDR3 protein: CASNPLGQSKETQYF
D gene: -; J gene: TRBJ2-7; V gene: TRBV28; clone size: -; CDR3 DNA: TGTGCCAGCAGCATCCAGGGGGGCTCCTACGAGCAGTACTTC; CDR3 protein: CASSIQGGSYEQYF
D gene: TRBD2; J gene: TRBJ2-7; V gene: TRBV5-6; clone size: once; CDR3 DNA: TGTGCCAGCAGCCCGGGACTAGCGGGAGCTTACGAGCAGTACTTC; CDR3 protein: CASSPGLAGAYEQYF
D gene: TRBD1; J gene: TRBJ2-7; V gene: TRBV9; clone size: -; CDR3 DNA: TGTGCCAGCAGCAATCCGGGACAGAAAAACGAGCAGTACTTC; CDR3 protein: CASSNPGQKNEQYF
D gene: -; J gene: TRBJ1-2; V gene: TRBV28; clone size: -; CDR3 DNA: TGTGCCAGCGTCGAGAACTATGGCTACACCTTC; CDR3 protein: CASVENYGYTF
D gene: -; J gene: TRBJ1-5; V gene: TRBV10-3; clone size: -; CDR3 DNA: TGTGCCATCAGTGAGTCGCAGGGTATCAGTCAGCCCCAGCATTTT; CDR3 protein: CAISESQGISQPQHF
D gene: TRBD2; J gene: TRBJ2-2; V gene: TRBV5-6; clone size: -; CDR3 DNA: TGTGCCAGCAGCTTGGGCGCGGCGGGGGTGTTGTTTTTT; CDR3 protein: CASSLGAAGVLFF
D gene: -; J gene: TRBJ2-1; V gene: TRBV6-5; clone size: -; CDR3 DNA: TGTGCCAGCTCTCCCCAGCGGCGAAACAATGAGCAGTTCTTC; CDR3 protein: CASSPQRRNNEQFF
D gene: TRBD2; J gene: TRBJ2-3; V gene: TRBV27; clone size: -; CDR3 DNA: TGTGCCAGCAGTTTATTCGGGCTAGCGGGAGCCGGTATGGATACGCAGTATTTT; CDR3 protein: CASSLFGLAGAGMDTQYF
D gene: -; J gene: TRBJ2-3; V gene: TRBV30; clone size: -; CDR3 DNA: TGTGCCTGGAGTCTTCTAAATACGCAGTATTTT; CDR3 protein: CAWSLLNTQYF
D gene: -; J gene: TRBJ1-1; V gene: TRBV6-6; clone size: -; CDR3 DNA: TGTGCCAGCAGTTACTCGACTTTGAACACTGAAGCTTTCTTT; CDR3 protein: CASSYSTLNTEAFF
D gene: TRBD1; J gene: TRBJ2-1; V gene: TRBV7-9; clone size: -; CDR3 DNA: TGTGCCAGCAGCTCGACAGGGAGCAATGAGCAGTTCTTC; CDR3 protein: CASSSTGSNEQFF
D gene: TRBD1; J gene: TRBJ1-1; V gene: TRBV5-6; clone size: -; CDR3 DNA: TGTGCCAGCAACAACAGGGGGAACGCTGAAGCTTTCTTT; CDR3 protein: CASNNRGNAEAFF
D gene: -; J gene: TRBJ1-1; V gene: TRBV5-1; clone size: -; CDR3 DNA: TGCGCCAGCAGCGCACGGGGTTTATTAAGGATGAACACTGAAGCTTTCTTT; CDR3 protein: CASSARGLLRMNTEAFF
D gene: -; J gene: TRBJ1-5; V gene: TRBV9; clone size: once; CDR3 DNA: TGTGCCAGCAGCCTGTGGGGGGGTAATCAGCCCCAGCATTTT; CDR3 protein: CASSLWGGNQPQHF
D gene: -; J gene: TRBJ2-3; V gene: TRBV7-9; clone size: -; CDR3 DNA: TGTGCCAGCAGTCCCCCCGGGGGTGGTGTGGATACGCAGTATTTT; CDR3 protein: CASSPPGGGVDTQYF
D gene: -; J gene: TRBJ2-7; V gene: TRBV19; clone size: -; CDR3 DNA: TGTGCCAGTAGTAGCTCGACTAGTTTCGGGCAGTACTTC; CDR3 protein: CASSSSTSFGQYF
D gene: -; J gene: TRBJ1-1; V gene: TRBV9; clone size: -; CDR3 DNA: TGTGCCAGCAGCGTAGTTGCCGGTATGAACACTGAAGCTTTCTTT; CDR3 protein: CASSVVAGMNTEAFF
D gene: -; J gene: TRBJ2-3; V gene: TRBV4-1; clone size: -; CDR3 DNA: TGCGCCACCTCCATAGCGGTATCCACAGATACGCAGTATTTT; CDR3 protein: CATSIAVSTDTQYF
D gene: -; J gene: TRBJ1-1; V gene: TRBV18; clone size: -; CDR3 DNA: TGTGCCAGCTCACCAGCGGAGGGGAACACTGAAGCTTTCTTT; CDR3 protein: CASSPAEGNTEAFF
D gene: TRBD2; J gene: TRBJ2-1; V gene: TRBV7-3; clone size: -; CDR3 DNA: TGTGCCAGCAGCCCTACTAGCGGAAATTACAATGAGCAGTTCTTC; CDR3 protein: CASSPTSGNYNEQFF
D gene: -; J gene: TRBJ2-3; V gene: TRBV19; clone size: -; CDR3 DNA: TGTGCCAGTAGTAGTGTATCAGATACGCAGTATTTT; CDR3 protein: CASSSVSDTQYF
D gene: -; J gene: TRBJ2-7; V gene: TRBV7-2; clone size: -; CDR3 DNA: TGTGCCAGCAGCTTAGGCGGGCAGACCTACGAGCAGTACTTC; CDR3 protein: CASSLGGQTYEQYF
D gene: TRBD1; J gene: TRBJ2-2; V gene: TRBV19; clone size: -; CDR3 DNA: TGTGCCAGTAGGGGGACAGGGTTACGGGGCACCGGGGAGCTGTTTTTT; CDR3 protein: CASRGTGLRGTGELFF
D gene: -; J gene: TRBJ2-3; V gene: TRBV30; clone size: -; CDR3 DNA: TGTGCCTGGGCGCAGGCAGATACGCAGTATTTT; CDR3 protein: CAWAQADTQYF
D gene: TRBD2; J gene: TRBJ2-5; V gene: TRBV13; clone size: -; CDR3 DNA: TGTGCCAGCAGCTTAAGGCTAGCGGGACAAGAGACCCAGTACTTC; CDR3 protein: CASSLRLAGQETQYF
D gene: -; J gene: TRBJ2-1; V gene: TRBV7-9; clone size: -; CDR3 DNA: TGTGCCAGCAGCTTAGTAACTACTATGTATGAGCAGTTCTTC; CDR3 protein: CASSLVTTMYEQFF
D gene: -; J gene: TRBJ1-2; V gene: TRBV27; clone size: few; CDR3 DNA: TGTGCCAGCAGTTTCCTACGGGATAGGCGCTACACCTTC; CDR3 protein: CASSFLRDRRYTF
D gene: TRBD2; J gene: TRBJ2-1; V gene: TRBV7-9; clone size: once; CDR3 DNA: TGTGCCAGCAGCCACACTAGCGCGGGCCCCCATGAGCAGTTCTTC; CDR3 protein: CASSHTSAGPHEQFF
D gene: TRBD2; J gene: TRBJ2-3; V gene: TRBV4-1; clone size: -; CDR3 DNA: TGCGCCAGCAGCCAAGGGGAGGGGCGACCTAGCACAGATACGCAGTATTTT; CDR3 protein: CASSQGEGRPSTDTQYF
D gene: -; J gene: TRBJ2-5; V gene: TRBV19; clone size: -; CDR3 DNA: TGTGCCAGTAGTATGGGCAGCAATCAAGAGACCCAGTACTTC; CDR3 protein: CASSMGSNQETQYF
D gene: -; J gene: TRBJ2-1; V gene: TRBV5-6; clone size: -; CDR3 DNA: TGTGCCAGCAGCTTGGCCGTAGGGGGTGAGCAGTTCTTC; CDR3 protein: CASSLAVGGEQFF
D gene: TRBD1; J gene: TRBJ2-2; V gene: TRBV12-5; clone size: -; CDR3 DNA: TGTGCTAGTGGTCTGGGACAGGGGAACACCGGGGAGCTGTTTTTT; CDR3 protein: CASGLGQGNTGELFF
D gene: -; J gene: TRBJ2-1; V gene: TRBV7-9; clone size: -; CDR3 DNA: TGTGCCAGCAGCGAGTACAATGAGCAGTTCTTC; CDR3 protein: CASSEYNEQFF
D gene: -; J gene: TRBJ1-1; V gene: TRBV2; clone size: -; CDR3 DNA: TGTGCCACCGGATGGGGGGAGACTGAAGCTTTCTTT; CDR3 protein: CATGWGETEAFF
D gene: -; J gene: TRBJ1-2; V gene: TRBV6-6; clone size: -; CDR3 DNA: TGTGCCAGCACCCGCCCTTCCGGTTCCTATGGCTACACCTTC; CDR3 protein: CASTRPSGSYGYTF
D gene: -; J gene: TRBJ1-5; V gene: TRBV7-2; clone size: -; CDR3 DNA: TGTGCCAGCAGCTTCGGGAATCAGCCCCAGCATTTT; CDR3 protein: CASSFGNQPQHF
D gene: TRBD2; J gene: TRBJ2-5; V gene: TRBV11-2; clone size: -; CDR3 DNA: TGTGCCAGCAGATTTGGGACTAGCGGCGAGACCCAGTACTTC; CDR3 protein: CASRFGTSGETQYF
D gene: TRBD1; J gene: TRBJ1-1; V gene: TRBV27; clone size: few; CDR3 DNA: TGTGCCAGCAGTCCAGACAGGGCTGAAGCTTTCTTT; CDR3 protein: CASSPDRAEAFF
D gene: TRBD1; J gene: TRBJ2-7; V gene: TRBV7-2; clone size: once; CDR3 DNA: TGTGCCAGCAGCTCCCACGAGGGGGCTGTCTACGAGCAGTACTTC; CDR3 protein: CASSSHEGAVYEQYF